This TCR beta chain is from a study of CD4 T cell repertoires in COVID-19. These memory T cells were uncultured and sequenced directly after ex vivo isolation. Trimming cost V 7 bases and J 0 bases, with 13 bases left between them. This CDR3 has 15 amino acids. CDR1 SNHLY and CDR2 FYNNEI come from the germline V gene. Study-wide results and caveats: Between about 7 and 28% of SARS-CoV-2 clonotypes also appeared in SARS-CoV and/or HKU1 spike cultures.

Sequencing used immunoSEQ multiplex PCR; TCRdb keeps in-frame clones, though not all of them. The data show fewer than 100,000 clones, 83% seen once. Remarks on this clone: Antigen specificity is unknown.

The J gene is TRBJ1-3, the V gene TRBV2; D is perhaps TRBD1 (5 bases). This sample comprised CD4+ T cells from peripheral blood, obtained after recovery from COVID-19. The origin of this receptor is a human donor who had COVID-19. CDR3 bases: TGTGCCAGCACCATGGGGACTTTCTCTGGAAACACCATATATTTT. Protein: CASTMGTFSGNTIYF.